This TCR beta chain originates from a study of blood T cell repertoires in COVID-19. The table came from immunoSEQ multiplex PCR; TCRdb's copy has only in-frame clones and leaves some out. The sample comprises about 190,000 clones, approximately 88% of which are singletons, and more than 2.5% rests with the top ten. Cohort allocation depended upon clinical history that participants reported. This CDR3 comprises 16 residues. Trimming cost V 0 bases and J 1 base, with 16 bases left between them. Looked up from germline, CDR1 is GTSNPN and CDR2 is SVGIG (reference sequence). Sample: PBMCs or T cells enriched from blood (not recorded which). The clonotype was recovered from a woman in her twenties or thirties who had recovered from COVID-19. The rearrangement uses TRBV30 and TRBJ2-7, with D perhaps matching TRBD1 (5 bases). As DNA, the CDR3 is TGTGCCTGGAGTGTACGGACCGGCAGGGCTTCCTACGAGCAGTACTTC. Translation gives CAWSVRTGRASYEQYF.